Below are 21 T cell receptor beta chains sequenced from a single sample in a study of shared clonotypes between healthy human individuals. Assay: immunoSEQ multiplex PCR; the TCRdb copy retains only in-frame clones and omits some. Found here are roughly 1.5 million clones, 98% of them singletons; the top ten hold approximately 0.44%. Sequences were obtained from naive CD4+ T cells sorted from blood. Subset specified: CD45RA+ positively selected. These receptors came from a man aged 25 to 40 in good health.

This chain joins TRBV29-1 and TRBJ1-2; 8 nucleotides align to TRBD1. The trim removed 6 bases at V and 6 bases at J, leaving 6 bases unmatched. Germline lookup yields CDR1 SQVTM and CDR2 ANQGSEA. CDR3 length: 12 residues. CDR3 nucleotide sequence: TGCAGCGTCAAGACAGGGGCGAATGGCTACACCTTC. Encoded protein: CSVKTGANGYTF.

The chain links TRBV11-3 to TRBJ2-2; TRBD2 aligns across 11 bases. Unmatched junction bases numbered 7, after V lost 5 bases and J lost 8 bases. The CDR3 is made up of 15 amino acids. In germline, CDR1 is SGHNT, CDR2 YENEEA. CDR3 loop: CASSRGLAGAGELFF. DNA of the CDR3: TGTGCCAGCAGCCGCGGACTAGCGGGTGCGGGGGAGCTGTTTTTT.

This chain links TRBV5-1 with TRBJ2-3; 10 nucleotides match TRBD2. The CDR3 runs to 14 residues. Germline CDR1 is SGHRS and CDR2 is YFSETQ. The V and J ends lost 6 bases and 4 bases, in that order; junction bases with no gene match: 5. The CDR3 sequence: CASMLAGAADTQYF. The CDR3 DNA is TGCGCCAGCATGCTAGCGGGAGCGGCAGATACGCAGTATTTT.

The chain couples TRBV6-7 to TRBJ2-3, with D possibly called TRBD1 or TRBD2 (5 bases each). TRBV6-7 is an ORF, and what it does is uncertain. Trimming removed 5 bases from V and 6 bases from J, with 15 bases in between. This CDR3 comprises 14 residues. Here the CDR3 reads CASSPGPQADTQYF. The CDR3 bases are TGTGCCAGCAGTCCGGGACCCCAGGCCGATACGCAGTATTTT.

The chain is built from TRBV5-4 and TRBJ2-7, with TRBD1 as a possible D gene (6 bases). The CDR3 extends over 17 amino acids. In germline, CDR1 is SGHNT, CDR2 YYREEE (reference sequence). Trimming cost V 0 bases and J 3 bases, with 19 bases left between them. CDR3 coding DNA: TGTGCCAGCAGCTTGGGAGGGTCAGGGGATGATGACTACGAGCAGTACTTC. This codes for CASSLGGSGDDDYEQYF. The full variable domain, its missing parts supplied by reference TRBV5-4 and TRBJ2-7, is ETGVTQSPTHLIKTRGQQVTLRCSSQSGHNTVSWYQQALGQGPQFIFQYYREEENGRGNFPPRFSGLQFPNYSSELNVNALELDDSALYLCASSLGGSGDDDYEQYFGPGTRLTVT.

The J gene is TRBJ2-2, the V gene TRBV19; 7 positions agree with TRBD1. The CDR3 spans 15 residues. V lost 5 bases, J lost 4 bases, and 7 bases stayed unmatched. CDR1 is LNHDA and CDR2 is SQIVND in the germline V gene (reference sequence). The CDR3 loop reads CASSLTGAGTGELFF. The CDR3, as DNA: TGTGCCAGTAGTCTTACAGGGGCGGGCACCGGGGAGCTGTTTTTT.

In the case of this clone: Additional DNA sequences in this sample encode the identical CDR3. The chain combines TRBV19 with TRBJ2-7, with 7 bases identical to TRBD1. The CDR3 has 13 amino acids. Unmatched junction bases numbered 2, after V lost 4 bases and J lost 2 bases. Germline V gene lookup returns CDR1 LNHDA and CDR2 SQIVND (reference sequence). The CDR3, as DNA: TGTGCCAGTAGTAGGGACAGAACCTACGAGCAGTACTTC. Protein product: CASSRDRTYEQYF.

V gene TRBV12-5 combines with J gene TRBJ2-2, with 8 nucleotides matching TRBD1. In germline, CDR1 is LGHNT, CDR2 FRNRAP. The CDR3 covers 17 residues. The ends lost 7 bases at V and 2 bases at J; junction bases unmatched: 12. The CDR3: CASAGGHGNINTGELFF. The DNA for the CDR3 is TGTGCTAGTGCAGGGGGCCATGGTAATATCAACACCGGGGAGCTGTTTTTT.

The chain carries TRBV18 and TRBJ2-1; 11 bases agree with TRBD2. Germline CDR1 reads KGHSH; CDR2 reads LQKENI. V trimming: 3 bases; J trimming: 4 bases; junction bases outside the gene matches: 8. This CDR3 has 17 residues. CDR3 bases: TGTGCCAGCTCACCTAATCCCACTAGCGGGAGTTACAATGAGCAGTTCTTC. Translation gives CASSPNPTSGSYNEQFF.

The rearrangement joins TRBV28 to TRBJ1-2; 7 bases are shared with TRBD1. Trimming at V came to 5 bases and at J to 8 bases, leaving 11 bases not matched to a gene. CDR3 length: 14 residues. Looked up from germline, CDR1 is MDHEN and CDR2 is SYDVKM. In DNA form, the CDR3 reads TGTGCCAGCAGTAAGGGGGCAGGAGCTGGCGGCTACACCTTC. Its protein product is CASSKGAGAGGYTF.

Concerning this clone itself: This same CDR3 is encoded by further DNA sequences in the sample. This rearrangement joins TRBV5-1 to TRBJ2-3; 11 nucleotides line up with TRBD2. The J segment lost 0 bases and the V segment lost 4 bases, leaving 4 bases of the junction unmatched. Germline V gene lookup returns CDR1 SGHRS and CDR2 YFSETQ. The CDR3 is 16 amino acids. CDR3: CASSLGTSGSTDTQYF. The CDR3 DNA reads TGCGCCAGCAGCCTGGGGACTAGCGGCAGCACAGATACGCAGTATTTT.

This sequence joins TRBV4-3 and TRBJ2-1; D remains ambiguous. The germline gives CDR1 LGHNA, CDR2 YSLEER. The CDR3 has 17 residues. Trimming stripped 4 bases from V and 0 bases from J, with 16 bases between. The CDR3 here is CASSPQAASSSYNEQFF. CDR3 nucleotides: TGCGCCAGCAGCCCGCAAGCTGCGTCGAGCTCCTACAATGAGCAGTTCTTC.

The chain combines TRBV19 with TRBJ1-2, with D possibly being TRBD1 (5 bases). Deletions cut 11 bases from V and 8 bases from J, with 18 bases between. CDR3 length equals 12 residues. Germline values: CDR1 LNHDA, CDR2 SQIVND (reference sequence). In nucleotides, the CDR3 is TGTGCCGGCGAATTGCGGGGCAGCGGCTACACCTTC. Translating gives CAGELRGSGYTF.

Worth noting for this clone: One end of the junction fails to match germline, which may point to a read error. The rearrangement links TRBV7-7 to TRBJ2-2; no clear D gene. Germline-derived CDR1 and CDR2 are SSHAT and FNYEAQ (reference sequence). The CDR3 is 15 residues long. The CDR3, as DNA: TGTGCTAGCAGCCACGAGGTCCCGAACACCGGGGAGCTGTTTTTT. It translates to CASSHEVPNTGELFF.

The chain employs TRBV9 and TRBJ2-1, with D possibly matching TRBD1 (6 bases). Germline loops: CDR1 SGDLS, CDR2 YYNGEE. Deletions cut 2 bases from V and 10 bases from J, with 16 bases between. The CDR3 is made up of 14 amino acids. As DNA, the CDR3 is TGTGCCAGCAGCGTCGATACAGGGAGAGGGGAGCAGTTCTTC. It specifies CASSVDTGRGEQFF.

This rearrangement joins TRBV4-3 to TRBJ2-7, with 9 bases fitting TRBD2. Germline V gene sequence: CDR1 LGHNA, CDR2 YSLEER. There are 16 residues in the CDR3. The V gene end was trimmed by 1 base and the J gene end by 3 bases; junction bases not matched to a gene: 7. The CDR3: CASSQGSLTSGYEQYF. DNA of the CDR3: TGCGCCAGCAGCCAAGGAAGTTTGACTAGCGGCTACGAGCAGTACTTC.

V and J are TRBV11-3 and TRBJ2-3; maybe TRBD1 (6 bases). Germline CDR1 reads SGHNT; CDR2 reads YENEEA. Trimming took 8 bases from V and 0 from J, leaving 18 bases between them. There are 16 residues in the CDR3. The CDR3 DNA follows: TGTGCCAGCGGGGGCACTTTGGGACCTAGCACAGATACGCAGTATTTT. Residues: CASGGTLGPSTDTQYF. Filled out from reference TRBV11-3 and TRBJ2-3, the complete variable domain reads EAGVVQSPRYKIIEKKQPVAFWCNPISGHNTLYWYLQNLGQGPELLIRYENEEAVDDSQLPKDRFSAERLKGVDSTLKIQPAELGDSAVYLCASGGTLGPSTDTQYFGPGTRLTVL.

The J gene is TRBJ1-5, the V gene TRBV28; D is possibly TRBD1 (5 bases). Germline V CDR1 and CDR2: MDHEN, SYDVKM. V lost 4 bases and J lost 5, with 15 bases in between. The CDR3 has 15 residues. CDR3 in DNA: TGTGCCAGCAGTTACGGCTGGGGGGGTCATCAGCCCCAGCATTTT. Translated: CASSYGWGGHQPQHF.

This sequence joins TRBV18 and TRBJ2-5; D unclear. CDR1 is KGHSH and CDR2 is LQKENI in the germline V gene. V lost 1 base and J 1 base, leaving 10 bases between the germline ends. This CDR3 comprises 15 residues. In nucleotides, the CDR3 is TGTGCCAGCTCACCACTTATTGGGTTCCAAGAGACCCAGTACTTC. Amino acids: CASSPLIGFQETQYF.

The genes are TRBV7-8 and TRBJ1-5; a possible D gene is TRBD1 (5 bases). Germline V lookup: CDR1 SGHVS, CDR2 FQNEAQ. CDR3 length: 15 amino acids. Trimming pared 5 bases from V and 2 bases from J, leaving 13 bases between. The CDR3 coding sequence is TGTGCCAGCAGCCGGAGGAGGGACCGCAATCAGCCCCAGCATTTT. Protein: CASSRRRDRNQPQHF.

The rearrangement uses TRBV11-2 and TRBJ1-4; TRBD1 agrees at 10 bases. This CDR3 has 15 amino acids. With V trimmed by 5 bases and J by 9 bases, 9 bases remained unmatched. The germline gives CDR1 SGHAT, CDR2 FQNNGV. CDR3 loop: CASSPGTGDLQKLFF. DNA of the CDR3: TGTGCCAGCAGCCCAGGGACAGGGGACTTACAAAAACTGTTTTTT.